This T cell receptor beta chain was retrieved from a study of cytomegalovirus exposure and HLA in healthy donors. Study overall: Within the Caucasian-associated ancestry cluster were under 85% of the approximately 400 genotyped donors.

This clone was counted once. This CDR3 region has 13 residues. Germline V gene sequence: CDR1 MDHEN, CDR2 SYDVKM. Between the trimmed V and J ends, which lost 2 bases and 8 bases, there was a span of 10 bases. 13 Jbeta primers and 60 Vbeta primers were used for the PCR. Profiled with immunoSEQ multiplex PCR; TCRdb holds only in-frame clones, not every one. The table lists 100,000 to 150,000 clones, 72% of them singletons, with 3% to 4.5% in the top ten. The TCR sequence derives from a man aged 25-45 years in good health and CMV-seronegative. This chain joins TRBV28 and TRBJ1-3; a weak D match, TRBD1 (6 bases). The sample consisted of PBMCs. This CDR3 is CASSLQGTDTIYF. CDR3 bases: TGTGCCAGCAGTTTACAGGGGACGGACACCATATATTTT.